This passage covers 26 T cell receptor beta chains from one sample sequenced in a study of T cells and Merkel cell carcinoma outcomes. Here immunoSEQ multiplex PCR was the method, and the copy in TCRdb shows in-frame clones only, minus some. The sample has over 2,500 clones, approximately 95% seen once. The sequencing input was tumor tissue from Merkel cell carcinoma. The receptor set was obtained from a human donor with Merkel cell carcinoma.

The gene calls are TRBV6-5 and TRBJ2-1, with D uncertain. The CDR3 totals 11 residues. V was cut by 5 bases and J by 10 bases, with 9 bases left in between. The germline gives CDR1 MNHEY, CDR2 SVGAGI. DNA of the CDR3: TGTGCCAGCAGTGATCGACGGGAGCAGTTCTTC. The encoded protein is CASSDRREQFF.

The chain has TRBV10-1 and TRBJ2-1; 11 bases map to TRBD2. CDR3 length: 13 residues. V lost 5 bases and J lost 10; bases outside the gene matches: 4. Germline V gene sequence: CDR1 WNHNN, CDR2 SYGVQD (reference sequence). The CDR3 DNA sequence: TGCGCCAGCAGTTCACTAGCGGGGGACGAGCAGTTCTTC. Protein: CASSSLAGDEQFF.

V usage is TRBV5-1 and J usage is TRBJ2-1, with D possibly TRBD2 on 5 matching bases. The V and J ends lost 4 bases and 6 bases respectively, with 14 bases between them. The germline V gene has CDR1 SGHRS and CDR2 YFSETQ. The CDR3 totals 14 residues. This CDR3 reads CASSPHDYLNEQFF. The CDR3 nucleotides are TGCGCCAGCAGCCCACACGACTACCTCAATGAGCAGTTCTTC.

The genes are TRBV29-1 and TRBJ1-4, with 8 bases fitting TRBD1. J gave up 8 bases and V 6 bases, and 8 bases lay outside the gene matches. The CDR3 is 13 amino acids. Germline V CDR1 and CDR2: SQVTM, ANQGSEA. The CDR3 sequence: CSVKDREREKLFF. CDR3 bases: TGCAGCGTCAAGGACAGGGAGAGAGAAAAACTGTTTTTT.

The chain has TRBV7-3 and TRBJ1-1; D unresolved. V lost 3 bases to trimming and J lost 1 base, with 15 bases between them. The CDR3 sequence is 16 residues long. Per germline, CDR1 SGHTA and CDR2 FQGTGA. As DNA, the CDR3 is TGTGCCAGCAGCTTCGATATAGGGCCGTCGAACACTGAAGCTTTCTTT. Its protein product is CASSFDIGPSNTEAFF.

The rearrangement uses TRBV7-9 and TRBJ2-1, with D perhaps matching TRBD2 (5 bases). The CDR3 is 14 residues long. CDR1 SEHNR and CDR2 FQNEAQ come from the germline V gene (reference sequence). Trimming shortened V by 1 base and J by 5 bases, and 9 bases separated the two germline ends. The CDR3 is CASSLELVHNEQFF. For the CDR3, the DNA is TGTGCCAGCAGCTTAGAACTAGTCCACAATGAGCAGTTCTTC.

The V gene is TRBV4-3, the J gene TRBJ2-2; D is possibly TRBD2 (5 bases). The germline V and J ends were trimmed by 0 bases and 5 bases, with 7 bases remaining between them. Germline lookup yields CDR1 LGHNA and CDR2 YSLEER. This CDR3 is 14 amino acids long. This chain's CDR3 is CASSQDRETGELFF. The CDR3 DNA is TGCGCCAGCAGCCAAGATAGGGAGACCGGGGAGCTGTTTTTT.

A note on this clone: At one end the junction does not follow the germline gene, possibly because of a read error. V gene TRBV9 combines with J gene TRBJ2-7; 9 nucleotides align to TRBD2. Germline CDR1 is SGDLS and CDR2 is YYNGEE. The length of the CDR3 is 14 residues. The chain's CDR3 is CASSVGSGSYEQYF. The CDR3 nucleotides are TGTGCTAGCAGCGTAGGTAGCGGGAGTTACGAGCAGTACTTC.

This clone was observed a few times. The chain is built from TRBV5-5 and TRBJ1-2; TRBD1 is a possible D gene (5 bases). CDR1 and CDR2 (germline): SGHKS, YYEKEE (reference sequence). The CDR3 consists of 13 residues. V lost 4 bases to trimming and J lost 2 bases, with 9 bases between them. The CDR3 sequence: CASSRGFNYGYTF. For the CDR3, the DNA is TGTGCCAGCAGCCGGGGGTTCAACTATGGCTACACCTTC.

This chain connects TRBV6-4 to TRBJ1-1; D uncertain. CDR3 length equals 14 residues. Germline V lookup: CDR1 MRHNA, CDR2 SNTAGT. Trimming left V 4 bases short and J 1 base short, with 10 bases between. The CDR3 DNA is TGTGCCAGCAGTGCTTCCCTAGGGAACACTGAAGCTTTCTTT. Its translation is CASSASLGNTEAFF.

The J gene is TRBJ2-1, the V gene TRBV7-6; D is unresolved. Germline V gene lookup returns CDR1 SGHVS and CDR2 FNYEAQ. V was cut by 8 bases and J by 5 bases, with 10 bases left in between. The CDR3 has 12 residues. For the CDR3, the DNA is TGTGCCAGCGGGCTGACCGACAATGAGCAGTTCTTC. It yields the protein CASGLTDNEQFF.

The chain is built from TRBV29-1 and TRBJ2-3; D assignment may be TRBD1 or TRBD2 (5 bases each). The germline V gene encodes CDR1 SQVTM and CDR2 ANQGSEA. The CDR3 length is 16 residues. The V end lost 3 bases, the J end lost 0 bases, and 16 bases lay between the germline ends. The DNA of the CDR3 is TGCAGCGTTGAGCTTTCGGGACGGATTAGCACAGATACGCAGTATTTT. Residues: CSVELSGRISTDTQYF.

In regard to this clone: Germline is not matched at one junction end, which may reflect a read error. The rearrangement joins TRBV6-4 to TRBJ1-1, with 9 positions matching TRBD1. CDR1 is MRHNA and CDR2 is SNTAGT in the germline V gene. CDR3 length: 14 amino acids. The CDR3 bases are TGTGCCAGCAGTGGTACCCCGGGACAGGGTGAAGCTTTTTTT. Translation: CASSGTPGQGEAFF.

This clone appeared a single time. The CDR3 bases are TGTGCCAGCAGTTCGTCAGGGGGCTATGAGCAGTTCTTC. It is translated as CASSSSGGYEQFF. This chain uses TRBV4-2 with TRBJ2-1; 8 nucleotides align to TRBD1. The CDR3 extends over 13 amino acids. V lost 6 bases, J lost 8 bases, and 6 bases stayed unmatched. Looked up from germline, CDR1 is LGHNA and CDR2 is YNFKEQ.

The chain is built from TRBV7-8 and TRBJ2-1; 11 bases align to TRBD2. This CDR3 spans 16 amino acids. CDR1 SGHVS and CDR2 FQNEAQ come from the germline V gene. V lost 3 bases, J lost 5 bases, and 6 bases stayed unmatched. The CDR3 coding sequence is TGTGCCAGCAGCTTGACTAGCGGGAACACCAACAATGAGCAGTTCTTC. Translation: CASSLTSGNTNNEQFF.

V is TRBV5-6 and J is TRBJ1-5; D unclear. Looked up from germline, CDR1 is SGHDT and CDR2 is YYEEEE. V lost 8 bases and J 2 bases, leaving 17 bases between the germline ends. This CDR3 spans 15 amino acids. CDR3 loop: CASNAKGRGNQPQHF. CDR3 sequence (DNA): TGTGCCAGTAACGCTAAGGGTAGGGGCAATCAGCCCCAGCATTTT.

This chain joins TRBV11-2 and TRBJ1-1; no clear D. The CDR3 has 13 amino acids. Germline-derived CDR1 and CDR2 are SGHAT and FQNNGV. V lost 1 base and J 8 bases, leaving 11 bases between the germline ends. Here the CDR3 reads CASSLVVHFEAFF. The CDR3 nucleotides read TGTGCCAGCAGCTTAGTAGTCCACTTCGAAGCTTTCTTT.

CDR3 sequence: CASQTSPGEKLFF. CDR3 DNA sequence: TGTGCCAGCCAGACATCTCCAGGGGAAAAACTGTTTTTT. The V gene is TRBV5-6, the J gene TRBJ1-4, with a tentative D call TRBD1 (5 bases). Trimming left V 7 bases short and J 8 bases short, with 15 bases between. The CDR3 covers 13 residues. Germline loops: CDR1 SGHDT, CDR2 YYEEEE.

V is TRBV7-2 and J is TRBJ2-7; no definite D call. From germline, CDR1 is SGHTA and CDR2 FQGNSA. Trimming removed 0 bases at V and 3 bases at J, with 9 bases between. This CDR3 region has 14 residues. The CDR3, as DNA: TGTGCCAGCAGCTTAGCGTCAGGCATCTACGAGCAGTACTTC. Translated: CASSLASGIYEQYF.

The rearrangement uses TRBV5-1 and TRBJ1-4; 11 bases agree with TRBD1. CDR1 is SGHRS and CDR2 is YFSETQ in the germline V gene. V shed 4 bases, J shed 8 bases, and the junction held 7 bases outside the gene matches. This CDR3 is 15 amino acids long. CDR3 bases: TGCGCCAGCAGCGAACCGGGACAGGGGGGAGAAAAACTGTTTTTT. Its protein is CASSEPGQGGEKLFF.

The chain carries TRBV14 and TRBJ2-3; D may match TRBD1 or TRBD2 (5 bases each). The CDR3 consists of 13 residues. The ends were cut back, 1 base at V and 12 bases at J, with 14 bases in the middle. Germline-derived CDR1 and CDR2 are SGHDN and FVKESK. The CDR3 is CASSQVTSGQQYF. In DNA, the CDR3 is TGTGCCAGCAGCCAAGTTACGAGCGGACAACAGTATTTT.

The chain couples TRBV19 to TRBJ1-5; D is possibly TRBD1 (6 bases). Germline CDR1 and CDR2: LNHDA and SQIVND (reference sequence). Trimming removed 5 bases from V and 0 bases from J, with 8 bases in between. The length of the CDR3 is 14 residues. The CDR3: CASSVDSSNQPQHF. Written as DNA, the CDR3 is TGTGCCAGTAGTGTGGACAGTAGCAATCAGCCCCAGCATTTT.

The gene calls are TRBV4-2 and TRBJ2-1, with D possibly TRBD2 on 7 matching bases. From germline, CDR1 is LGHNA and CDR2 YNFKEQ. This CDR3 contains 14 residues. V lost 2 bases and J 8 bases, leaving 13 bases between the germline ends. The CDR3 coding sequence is TGTGCCAGCAGCCAAACCGGGGGGCCCGATGAGCAGTTCTTC. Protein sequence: CASSQTGGPDEQFF.

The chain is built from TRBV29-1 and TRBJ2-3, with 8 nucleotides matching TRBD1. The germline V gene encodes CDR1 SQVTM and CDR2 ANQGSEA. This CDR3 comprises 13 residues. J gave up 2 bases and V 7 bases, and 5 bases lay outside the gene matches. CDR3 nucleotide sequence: TGCAGCGGCGGGGACAGGCCCACAGATACGCAGTATTTT. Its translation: CSGGDRPTDTQYF.

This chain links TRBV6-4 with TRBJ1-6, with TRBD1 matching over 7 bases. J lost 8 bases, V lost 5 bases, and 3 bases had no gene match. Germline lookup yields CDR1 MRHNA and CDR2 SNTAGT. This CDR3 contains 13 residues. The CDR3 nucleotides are TGTGCCAGCAGTAGGGACAGATATTCACCCCTCCACTTT. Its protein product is CASSRDRYSPLHF.

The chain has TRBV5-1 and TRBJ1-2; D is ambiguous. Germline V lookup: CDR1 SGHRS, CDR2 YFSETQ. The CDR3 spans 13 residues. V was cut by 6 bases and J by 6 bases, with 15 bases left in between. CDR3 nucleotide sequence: TGCGCCAGCAAGCTTCTTACAGATCATGGCTACACCTTC. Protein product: CASKLLTDHGYTF. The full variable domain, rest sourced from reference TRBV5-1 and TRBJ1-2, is KAGVTQTPRYLIKTRGQQVTLSCSPISGHRSVSWYQQTPGQGLQFLFEYFSETQRNKGNFPGRFSGRQFSNSRSEMNVSTLELGDSALYLCASKLLTDHGYTFGSGTRLTVV.